Presented here are 31 T cell receptor beta chains from one specimen sequenced in a study of somatic mutations in cytotoxic T cells in rheumatoid arthritis. Libraries were prepared by immunoSEQ multiplex PCR; TCRdb keeps only in-frame clonotypes and omits some of them. The table has 14,000 or so clones, roughly 80% seen once. The sample was CD8+ T cells sorted from blood. The receptors were gathered from an adult with rheumatoid arthritis.

This clone was detected a few times. The chain joins TRBV5-4 to TRBJ2-3; weak D call: TRBD2 (6 bases). From germline, CDR1 is SGHNT and CDR2 YYREEE (reference sequence). The CDR3 extends over 15 amino acids. V was shortened by 2 bases and J by 6 bases, with 16 bases between the two germline ends. The CDR3 region has the DNA TGTGCCAGCAGCTTTCAGGTGGGAGGAGGTGATACGCAGTATTTT. It codes for CASSFQVGGGDTQYF.

CDR3 sequence: CVSSEEEGAGYEQYV. CDR3 bases: TGTGTCAGCAGTGAGGAGGAGGGGGCGGGGTACGAGCAGTACGTC. The rearrangement uses TRBV6-1 and TRBJ2-7; the D gene is possibly TRBD1 (7 bases). Germline assignment: CDR1 MNHNS and CDR2 SASEGT. The CDR3 length is 15 residues.

The gene calls are TRBV10-3 and TRBJ2-1; D remains unclear. The germline V and J ends were trimmed by 0 bases and 10 bases, with 13 bases remaining between them. Germline CDR1 is ENHRY and CDR2 is SYGVKD. This CDR3 spans 14 amino acids. The CDR3 DNA reads as TGTGCCATCAGTGAGTCGATTATCCCGGACGAGCAGTTCTTC. Translated, it gives CAISESIIPDEQFF.

The chain couples TRBV5-4 to TRBJ1-2, with 8 nucleotides matching TRBD1. Trimming cost V 0 bases and J 6 bases; bases outside gene matches: 10. CDR1 is SGHNT and CDR2 is YYREEE in the germline V gene (reference sequence). The CDR3 covers 16 residues. CDR3 loop: CASSLALSTGVHGYTF. The CDR3 region has the DNA TGTGCCAGCAGCTTGGCCCTTTCGACAGGGGTCCATGGCTACACCTTC.

The chain employs TRBV6-4 and TRBJ2-5; 7 nucleotides agree with TRBD1. The CDR3 loop spans 14 amino acids. The V segment lost 4 bases and the J segment 3 bases; nucleotides outside the gene matches: 5. Per the germline V gene, CDR1 is MRHNA and CDR2 is SNTAGT. The CDR3 loop reads CASSAEGAEETQYF. CDR3 DNA sequence: TGTGCCAGCAGTGCTGAGGGGGCTGAAGAGACCCAGTACTTC.

The rearrangement uses TRBV4-1 and TRBJ1-5, with D uncertain. Between the trimmed V and J ends, which lost 1 base and 3 bases, there was a span of 7 bases. The CDR3 extends over 14 amino acids. The germline CDR1 and CDR2 sequences are MGHRA and YSYEKL. CDR3 protein: CASSQVGTNQPQHF. The CDR3 DNA reads TGCGCCAGCAGCCAAGTCGGAACCAATCAGCCCCAGCATTTT.

This sequence joins TRBV9 and TRBJ2-2; the D is unclear. Trimming pared 3 bases from V and 1 base from J, leaving 4 bases between. Per germline, CDR1 SGDLS and CDR2 YYNGEE. The CDR3 sequence is 13 residues long. CDR3 sequence (DNA): TGTGCCAGCAGCGAGATGAACACCGGGGAGCTGTTTTTT. Residues: CASSEMNTGELFF.

The CDR3 region has the DNA TGTGCCAGCAGCCAGCTGGACCGCACAGATACGCAGTATTTT. Amino acid sequence: CASSQLDRTDTQYF. The chain links TRBV14 to TRBJ2-3; D unclear. Germline CDR1 is SGHDN and CDR2 is FVKESK. V lost 3 bases and J 1 base, leaving 8 bases between the germline ends. The CDR3 has 14 amino acids.

This sequence joins TRBV6-5 and TRBJ1-2, with D unresolved. In germline, CDR1 is MNHEY, CDR2 SVGAGI. The CDR3 is made up of 14 amino acids. Trimming left V 2 bases short and J 4 bases short, with 11 bases between. CDR3 bases: TGTGCCAGCAGTTACCTGGGTGAGGGCTATGGCTACACCTTC. Translation: CASSYLGEGYGYTF.

This sequence joins TRBV6-1 and TRBJ1-6; D remains ambiguous. The germline gives CDR1 MNHNS, CDR2 SASEGT. The CDR3 has 15 residues. Trimming removed 5 bases from V and 9 bases from J, with 17 bases in between. The CDR3 DNA reads TGTGCCAGCAGTAGAGGCGTCGGTCTTGGTTCACCCCTCCACTTT. Amino acids: CASSRGVGLGSPLHF.

The rearrangement uses TRBV27 and TRBJ2-7; TRBD1 matches 9 bases. Germline V gene data show CDR1 as MNHEY and CDR2 as SMNVEV (reference sequence). The V segment lost 5 bases and the J segment 6 bases; nucleotides outside the gene matches: 14. This CDR3 is 16 amino acids long. This CDR3 is CASSPSDRGSSIEQYF. The CDR3, as DNA: TGTGCCAGCAGTCCCTCAGACAGGGGGAGTTCAATCGAGCAGTACTTC.

This rearrangement joins TRBV5-6 to TRBJ1-3; D not resolved. V lost 3 bases and J 4 bases, leaving 11 bases between the germline ends. The CDR3 spans 14 residues. CDR1 and CDR2 (germline): SGHDT, YYEEEE. This CDR3 is CASSSGRVGNTIYF. The CDR3 region has the DNA TGTGCCAGCAGCTCCGGGAGAGTGGGAAACACCATATATTTT.

The chain employs TRBV19 and TRBJ2-2; D is undetermined. Germline V gene lookup returns CDR1 LNHDA and CDR2 SQIVND (reference sequence). The ends were cut back, 2 bases at V and 1 base at J, with 5 bases in the middle. The CDR3 totals 14 residues. This CDR3 reads CASSIWQNTGELFF. CDR3 bases: TGTGCCAGTAGTATATGGCAGAACACCGGGGAGCTGTTTTTT.

The count of this clone is one. This chain joins TRBV14 and TRBJ2-5; maybe TRBD1 (5 bases). Trimming pared 2 bases from V and 4 bases from J, leaving 8 bases between. The CDR3 loop spans 13 amino acids. The germline V gene encodes CDR1 SGHDN and CDR2 FVKESK. CDR3 residues: CASSQIGVETQYF. The DNA of the CDR3 is TGTGCCAGCAGCCAAATAGGGGTAGAGACCCAGTACTTC.

CDR3 sequence: CASSQGLSYEQYF. DNA of the CDR3: TGCGCCAGCAGCCAGGGACTATCCTACGAGCAGTACTTC. The chain is built from TRBV4-1 and TRBJ2-7; 7 nucleotides agree with TRBD2. The CDR3 has 13 residues. V shed 3 bases, J shed 1 base, and the junction held 0 bases outside the gene matches. Germline V CDR1 and CDR2: MGHRA, YSYEKL.

J is TRBJ2-1 and V is TRBV7-2, with D perhaps matching TRBD1 or TRBD2 (5 bases each). Between the trimmed V and J ends, which lost 1 base and 7 bases, there was a span of 14 bases. Germline CDR1 and CDR2: SGHTA and FQGNSA. The CDR3 extends over 15 amino acids. For the CDR3, the DNA is TGTGCCAGCAGCTTAGAGGGGATTTCGGGGAATGAGCAGTTCTTC. This encodes CASSLEGISGNEQFF.

The rearrangement uses TRBV27 and TRBJ1-2, with 7 bases fitting TRBD1. Germline V gene sequence: CDR1 MNHEY, CDR2 SMNVEV (reference sequence). The CDR3 loop spans 13 amino acids. Trimming at V came to 3 bases and at J to 7 bases, leaving 5 bases not matched to a gene. The CDR3 region has the DNA TGTGCCAGCAGTTTTTCAGGGGACAGTGGCTACACCTTC. Translating gives CASSFSGDSGYTF.

The V and J genes are TRBV4-1 and TRBJ2-3; 13 nucleotides line up with TRBD2. Losses at the gene ends were 3 bases for V and 2 bases for J; bases not matched to a gene: 11. Germline CDR1 reads MGHRA; CDR2 reads YSYEKL. The CDR3 is 19 residues long. The CDR3 is CASSHPGTSGAKITDTQYF. CDR3 bases: TGCGCCAGCAGCCACCCCGGGACTAGCGGGGCTAAAATCACAGATACGCAGTATTTT.

The V gene is TRBV7-6, the J gene TRBJ2-5, with 9 bases fitting TRBD1. Per germline, CDR1 SGHVS and CDR2 FNYEAQ. Losses at the gene ends were 0 bases for V and 5 bases for J; bases not matched to a gene: 4. This CDR3 comprises 15 residues. The CDR3: CASSLALGTGETQYF. The CDR3 nucleotides are TGTGCCAGCAGCTTAGCGCTGGGGACAGGGGAGACCCAGTACTTC.

The chain is built from TRBV15 and TRBJ1-3, with a weak D call TRBD1 (6 bases). Germline loops: CDR1 LNHNV, CDR2 YYDKDF (reference sequence). This CDR3 is built from 13 residues. The V end lost 2 bases, the J end lost 8 bases, and 10 bases lay between the germline ends. The CDR3 spells CATSRPGGHTIYF. The DNA of the CDR3 is TGTGCCACCAGCAGACCCGGGGGGCACACCATATATTTT.

The chain is built from TRBV4-1 and TRBJ1-1; D might be TRBD1 (5 bases). This CDR3 is built from 14 residues. Deletions cut 1 base from V and 4 bases from J, with 10 bases between. The germline gives CDR1 MGHRA, CDR2 YSYEKL. The CDR3 loop is CASSQGQMSTEAFF. The CDR3 DNA is TGCGCCAGCAGCCAAGGACAGATGAGCACTGAAGCTTTCTTT.

The J gene is TRBJ2-1, the V gene TRBV10-1, with D possibly being TRBD1 (5 bases). Germline V gene data show CDR1 as WNHNN and CDR2 as SYGVQD (reference sequence). The CDR3 has 15 amino acids. V lost 8 bases, J lost 5 bases, and 19 bases lay in between. The CDR3 loop is CASAWSTGKNNEQFF. For the CDR3, the DNA is TGCGCCAGCGCCTGGTCCACAGGAAAAAACAATGAGCAGTTCTTC.

This clone was observed a single time. V is TRBV27 and J is TRBJ2-7; TRBD2 aligns across 7 bases. Germline V CDR1 and CDR2: MNHEY, SMNVEV (reference sequence). V lost 0 bases to trimming and J lost 2 bases; unmatched junction nucleotides: 1. CDR3 length: 14 amino acids. Here the CDR3 DNA reads TGTGCCAGCAGTTTATCGGCGGGGGCCTACGAGCAGTACGTC. Its translation is CASSLSAGAYEQYV.

This clone was found once. This sequence joins TRBV27 and TRBJ2-5; tentative D call: TRBD2 (6 bases). V lost 4 bases, J lost 5 bases, and 11 bases lay in between. The CDR3 extends over 13 amino acids. Germline CDR1 MNHEY, CDR2 SMNVEV (reference sequence). CDR3 region: CASSSGGWETQYF. In nucleotides, the CDR3 is TGTGCCAGCAGTTCCGGGGGATGGGAGACCCAGTACTTC.

There are a few counts of this clone. The gene calls are TRBV7-9 and TRBJ1-1; D unclear. Trimming shortened V by 4 bases and J by 3 bases, and 9 bases separated the two germline ends. The CDR3 totals 13 residues. Per germline, CDR1 SEHNR and CDR2 FQNEAQ (reference sequence). CDR3 bases: TGTGCCAGCAGCTCCCCCGGTCACACTGAAGCTTTCTTT. Amino acid sequence: CASSSPGHTEAFF.

In its sample, this clone was seen once. The chain employs TRBV2 and TRBJ1-3, with a possible D match to TRBD1 (6 bases). CDR1 and CDR2 (germline): SNHLY, FYNNEI. This CDR3 is 14 amino acids long. V lost 10 bases to trimming and J lost 3 bases, with 16 bases between them. The CDR3 DNA reads as TGTGCCATCATCCCTGGGGGCGGTGGAAACACCATATATTTT. Amino acid sequence: CAIIPGGGGNTIYF.

This clone rates as medium-sized. This chain uses TRBV13 with TRBJ2-7; 9 bases fit TRBD2. The CDR3 covers 16 residues. After removal of 2 bases from V and 3 bases from J, the junction contained 8 bases not matched to a gene. Germline CDR1 reads PRHDT; CDR2 reads FYEKMQ (reference sequence). CDR3 nucleotides: TGTGCCAGCAGCTTACGGAGCGGGGGGATCCTCTACGAGCAGTACTTC. It translates to CASSLRSGGILYEQYF.

The gene calls are TRBV13 and TRBJ2-7; TRBD2 aligns across 7 bases. Germline CDR1 is PRHDT and CDR2 is FYEKMQ (reference sequence). The V segment lost 5 bases and the J segment 3 bases; nucleotides outside the gene matches: 4. This CDR3 contains 13 residues. CDR3 coding DNA: TGTGCCAGCAGCGGGGACTACTACTACGAGCAGTACTTC. It codes for CASSGDYYYEQYF.

This clone was seen a few times. The chain employs TRBV9 and TRBJ2-2; no firm D call. This CDR3 has 12 residues. V was clipped by 4 bases and J by 2 bases, with 3 bases between them. Germline lookup yields CDR1 SGDLS and CDR2 YYNGEE. The chain's CDR3 is CASSTNTGELFF. The CDR3 DNA follows: TGTGCCAGCAGCACTAACACCGGGGAGCTGTTTTTT.

This chain links TRBV27 with TRBJ1-2; D unclear. Germline V gives CDR1 MNHEY, CDR2 SMNVEV (reference sequence). The CDR3 totals 14 residues. V dropped 6 bases and J dropped 0 bases, with 11 bases sitting between them. CDR3 in DNA: TGTGCCAGCAGATCCGGGGAGGCTAACTATGGCTACACCTTC. It specifies CASRSGEANYGYTF.

This sequence joins TRBV4-1 and TRBJ2-5, with 10 bases fitting TRBD1. Losses at the gene ends were 3 bases for V and 5 bases for J; bases not matched to a gene: 9. The CDR3 has 16 amino acids. Germline V gene lookup returns CDR1 MGHRA and CDR2 YSYEKL. The CDR3 is CASSHADRGRLETQYF. The CDR3 coding sequence is TGCGCCAGCAGCCACGCCGACAGGGGGCGCCTGGAGACCCAGTACTTC.